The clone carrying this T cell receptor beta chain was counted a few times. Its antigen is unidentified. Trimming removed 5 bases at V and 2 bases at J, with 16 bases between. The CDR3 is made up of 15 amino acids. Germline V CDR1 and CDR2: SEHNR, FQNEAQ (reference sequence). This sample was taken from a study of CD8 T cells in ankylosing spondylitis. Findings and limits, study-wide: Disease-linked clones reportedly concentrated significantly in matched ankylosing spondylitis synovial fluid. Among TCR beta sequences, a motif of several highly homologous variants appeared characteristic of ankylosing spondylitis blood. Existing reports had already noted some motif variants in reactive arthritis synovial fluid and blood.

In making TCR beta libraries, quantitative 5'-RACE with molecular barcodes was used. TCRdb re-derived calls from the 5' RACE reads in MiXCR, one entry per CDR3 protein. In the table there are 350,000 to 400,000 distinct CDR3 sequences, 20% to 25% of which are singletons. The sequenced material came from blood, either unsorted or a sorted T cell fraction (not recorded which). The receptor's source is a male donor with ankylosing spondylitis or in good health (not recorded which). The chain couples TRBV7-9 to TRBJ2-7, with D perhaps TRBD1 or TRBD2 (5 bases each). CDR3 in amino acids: CASSPSLGTTYEQYF. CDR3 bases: TGTGCCAGCAGCCCAAGCCTCGGGACCACCTACGAGCAGTACTTC. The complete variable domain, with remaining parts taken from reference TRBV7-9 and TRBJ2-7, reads DTGVSQNPRHKITKRGQNVTFRCDPISEHNRLYWYRQTLGQGPEFLTYFQNEAQLEKSRLLSDRFSAERPKGSFSTLEIQRTEQGDSAMYLCASSPSLGTTYEQYFGPGTRLTVT.